This TCR beta chain originates from a study of vaccination and CD4 T cells after COVID-19. Study context: Overlapping spike peptides of SARS-CoV-2, HCoV-NL63, HCoV-OC43 and HCoV-229E stimulated the cells.

The sample holds a few counts of this clonotype. Its cognate antigen is unknown. Documented treatment: approximately 9-day PBMC culture with coronavirus spike peptide pools or control peptides (ViraFEST assay). With 10 ug/ml peptide pools and approximately 10 IU/ml IL-2, PBMCs were cultured at about 2 million per well. The Oncomine TCR Beta short-read assay was what sequenced the DNA obtained from cultured CD4+ T cells. TCRdb recomputed calls from the PCR reads with MiXCR, one row per CDR3 protein. This table holds about 20,000 distinct CDR3 sequences, over 35% found once. Unmatched junction bases numbered 4, after V lost 0 bases and J lost 5 bases. From germline, CDR1 is DFQATT and CDR2 SNEGSKA (reference sequence). The CDR3 has 15 residues. Study-level findings and limits: When vaccine-specific clones from convalescent patients were examined, 304 of 307 were spike mono-reactive. Clonotypes reactive to SARS-CoV-2 had a median that went up from about 22 to 38, but not significantly.

This specimen was CD4+ T cells from blood, cultured in vitro, taken before SARS-CoV-2 vaccination. The chain joins TRBV20-1 to TRBJ1-6; the match to TRBD1 covers 7 bases. The clonotype comes from a human donor who received a COVID-19 vaccine. In DNA, the CDR3 is TGCAGTGCTAGAGAACCGGGACAGCATAATTCACCCCTCCACTTT. This encodes CSAREPGQHNSPLHF.